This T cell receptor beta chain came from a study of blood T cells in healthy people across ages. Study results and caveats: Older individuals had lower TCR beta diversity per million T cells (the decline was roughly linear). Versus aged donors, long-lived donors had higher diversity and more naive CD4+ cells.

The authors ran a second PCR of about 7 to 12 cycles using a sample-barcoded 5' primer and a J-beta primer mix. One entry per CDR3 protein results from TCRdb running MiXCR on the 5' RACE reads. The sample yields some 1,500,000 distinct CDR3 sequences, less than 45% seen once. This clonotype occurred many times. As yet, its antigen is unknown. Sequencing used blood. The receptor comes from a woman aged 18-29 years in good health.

The CDR3 loop is CASSPTFQALLNTEAFF. In DNA, the CDR3 is TGCGCCAGCAGCCCTACATTTCAGGCCTTGTTGAACACTGAAGCTTTCTTT. The chain uses TRBV5-1 and TRBJ1-1; unclear D gene. The V end lost 4 bases, the J end lost 0 bases, and 19 bases lay between the germline ends. Per germline, CDR1 SGHRS and CDR2 YFSETQ. This CDR3 comprises 17 residues.